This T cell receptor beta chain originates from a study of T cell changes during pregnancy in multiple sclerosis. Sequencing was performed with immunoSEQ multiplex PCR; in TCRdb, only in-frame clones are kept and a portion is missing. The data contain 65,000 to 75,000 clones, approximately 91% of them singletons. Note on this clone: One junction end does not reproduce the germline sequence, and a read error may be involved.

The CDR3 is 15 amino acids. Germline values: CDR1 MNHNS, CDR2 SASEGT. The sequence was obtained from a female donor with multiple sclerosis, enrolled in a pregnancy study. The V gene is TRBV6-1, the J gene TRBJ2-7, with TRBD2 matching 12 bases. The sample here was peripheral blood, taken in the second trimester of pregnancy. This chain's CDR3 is CASKIGLAGTYGQYF. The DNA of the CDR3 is TGTGCCAGCAAAATCGGACTAGCGGGGACCTACGGGCAGTACTTC.